A single sample gave rise to the 20 T cell receptor beta chains below, sequenced in a study of radiotherapy plus CTLA-4 blockade in lung cancer. Sequencing used immunoSEQ multiplex PCR; TCRdb keeps in-frame clones, though not all of them. The sample yields 40,000 to 45,000 clones, roughly 80% seen once. Sequenced material: peripheral blood, taken from a patient treated with radiotherapy plus ipilimumab. Source of these receptors: a human donor with non-small cell lung cancer whose response to radiotherapy plus ipilimumab could not be evaluated.

In its sample, this clone is medium-sized (0.01 to 0.1%). The chain has TRBV5-6 and TRBJ1-6, with D perhaps TRBD1 (6 bases). CDR3 length: 14 residues. The V end lost 7 bases, the J end lost 10 bases, and 18 bases lay between the germline ends. From germline, CDR1 is SGHDT and CDR2 YYEEEE. The CDR3 nucleotides are TGTGCCAGCTCCCTTGGTGTAGGACAGTCACCCCTCCACTTT. This codes for CASSLGVGQSPLHF.

Only one count was recorded for this clone. J is TRBJ2-2 and V is TRBV9; D not certain. CDR3 length equals 14 residues. Germline CDR1 and CDR2: SGDLS and YYNGEE. V gave up 4 bases and J gave up 4 bases, with 11 bases separating them. For the CDR3, the DNA is TGTGCCAGCAGCACCTCCCGGGTCACCGGGGAGCTGTTTTTT. Amino acid sequence: CASSTSRVTGELFF.

This chain uses TRBV7-9 with TRBJ2-7, with a weak D call TRBD2 (5 bases). V was shortened by 5 bases and J by 2 bases, with 16 bases between the two germline ends. Germline V lookup: CDR1 SEHNR, CDR2 FQNEAQ (reference sequence). The CDR3 contains 15 residues. The CDR3 spells CASSPRGTRAYEQYF. For the CDR3, the DNA is TGTGCCAGCAGCCCCCGGGGAACTAGGGCCTACGAGCAGTACTTC.

The V and J genes are TRBV29-1 and TRBJ2-7, with no clear D. Germline-derived CDR1 and CDR2 are SQVTM and ANQGSEA. The CDR3 has 12 amino acids. Trimming removed 4 bases at V and 0 bases at J, with 7 bases between. CDR3 bases: TGCAGCGTTGGACTGTCCTCCTACGAGCAGTACTTC. It specifies CSVGLSSYEQYF.

The V call is TRBV9, the J call TRBJ2-7; a weak D match, TRBD2 (7 bases). Germline V gives CDR1 SGDLS, CDR2 YYNGEE. The CDR3 has 16 residues. Trimming shortened V by 4 bases and J by 6 bases, and 23 bases separated the two germline ends. CDR3 sequence (DNA): TGTGCCAGCAGCCTCAATATAGGGGGGGGCGATTCCGAGCAGTACTTC. Protein: CASSLNIGGGDSEQYF. Combining the CDR3 with reference TRBV9 and TRBJ2-7 gives the whole variable domain DSGVTQTPKHLITATGQRVTLRCSPRSGDLSVYWYQQSLDQGLQFLIQYYNGEERAKGNILERFSAQQFPDLHSELNLSSLELGDSALYFCASSLNIGGGDSEQYFGPGTRLTVT.

The V gene is TRBV29-1, the J gene TRBJ1-4; 10 bases align to TRBD1. V trimming: 7 bases; J trimming: 7 bases; junction bases outside the gene matches: 9. The CDR3 spans 14 residues. Germline assignment: CDR1 SQVTM and CDR2 ANQGSEA. DNA for the CDR3: TGCAGCGCCCTAAAGGACAGGGGGAGTGAAAAACTGTTTTTT. It is translated as CSALKDRGSEKLFF. The whole variable domain, filled in from reference TRBV29-1 and TRBJ1-4, reads SAVISQKPSRDICQRGTSLTIQCQVDSQVTMMFWYRQQPGQSLTLIATANQGSEATYESGFVIDKFPISRPNLTFSTLTVSNMSPEDSSIYLCSALKDRGSEKLFFGSGTQLSVL.

The chain carries TRBV4-3 and TRBJ2-7, with D uncertain. CDR3 length equals 14 residues. Germline V CDR1 and CDR2: LGHNA, YSLEER. V lost 0 bases and J lost 0, with 6 bases in between. In nucleotides, the CDR3 is TGCGCCAGCAGCCAAGATAACTTCTCCTACGAGCAGTACTTC. It yields the protein CASSQDNFSYEQYF.

This chain links TRBV19 with TRBJ2-7; TRBD1 matches 10 bases. CDR3 length: 15 residues. Trimming at V came to 3 bases and at J to 5 bases, leaving 7 bases not matched to a gene. CDR1 and CDR2 from the germline V gene are LNHDA and SQIVND (reference sequence). This CDR3 reads CASSIPGQGSDEQYF. The CDR3 nucleotides read TGTGCCAGTAGTATCCCGGGACAGGGGAGTGACGAGCAGTACTTC.

This chain connects TRBV4-3 to TRBJ1-1; 9 bases are a match to TRBD1. Unmatched junction bases numbered 2, after V lost 3 bases and J lost 0 bases. Looked up from germline, CDR1 is LGHNA and CDR2 is YSLEER. The CDR3 runs 15 residues. For the CDR3, the DNA is TGCGCCAGCAGCCACGGACAGGGGATGAACACTGAAGCTTTCTTT. It is translated as CASSHGQGMNTEAFF.

The chain is built from TRBV6-5 and TRBJ1-2; 8 nucleotides agree with TRBD1. The CDR3 covers 12 residues. Germline loops: CDR1 MNHEY, CDR2 SVGAGI. Trimming at V came to 5 bases and at J to 7 bases, leaving 3 bases not matched to a gene. CDR3 DNA sequence: TGTGCCAGCAGTCAGGGGGCGCGTGGCTACACCTTC. This sequence encodes CASSQGARGYTF.

The rearrangement links TRBV6-6 to TRBJ2-2; 11 nucleotides align to TRBD2. Germline V gene data show CDR1 as MNHNY and CDR2 as SVGAGI (reference sequence). The CDR3 is 15 residues long. With 5 bases clipped from V and 7 bases from J, the junction kept 6 bases outside the gene matches. In nucleotides, the CDR3 is TGTGCCAGCAGTGATAGCGGGGGGGGAGGCGGGGAGCTGTTTTTT. It specifies CASSDSGGGGGELFF.

The chain recombines TRBV29-1 with TRBJ2-2, with TRBD2 as a possible D gene (6 bases). Trimming left V 6 bases short and J 4 bases short, with 18 bases between. The V gene's germline CDR1 is SQVTM and CDR2 ANQGSEA. This CDR3 spans 15 amino acids. CDR3 residues: CSVSTGGGSTGELFF. CDR3 bases: TGCAGCGTCTCCACAGGTGGGGGGAGCACCGGGGAGCTGTTTTTT.

The chain is built from TRBV7-3 and TRBJ2-7, with 9 bases that match TRBD1. CDR3 size: 16 residues. With 5 bases clipped from V and 2 bases from J, the junction kept 10 bases outside the gene matches. Germline-derived CDR1 and CDR2 are SGHTA and FQGTGA. The CDR3 spells CASSPTGTGLAYEQYF. CDR3 bases: TGTGCCAGCAGCCCCACCGGGACAGGGCTAGCCTACGAGCAGTACTTC.

The chain carries TRBV30 and TRBJ1-2, with 7 bases lining up with TRBD1. The germline V gene has CDR1 GTSNPN and CDR2 SVGIG (reference sequence). V was pared by 0 bases and J by 2 bases, with 3 bases of the junction left unmatched. The CDR3 sequence is 14 residues long. Written as DNA, the CDR3 is TGTGCCTGGAGTGTAAGCAGGGGGAACTATGGCTACACCTTC. This encodes CAWSVSRGNYGYTF.

V usage is TRBV28 and J usage is TRBJ1-5, with unresolved D. Germline-derived CDR1 and CDR2 are MDHEN and SYDVKM. This CDR3 is built from 14 residues. V was pared by 8 bases and J by 3 bases, with 14 bases between. CDR3 coding DNA: TGTGCCAGCCTAAATATGGGCAACAATCAGCCCCAGCATTTT. It codes for CASLNMGNNQPQHF.

This clone has only a few counts. This sequence joins TRBV10-3 and TRBJ1-4; 8 nucleotides align to TRBD1. The CDR3 loop spans 13 amino acids. The V gene's germline CDR1 is ENHRY and CDR2 SYGVKD. V shed 2 bases, J shed 7 bases, and the junction held 0 bases outside the gene matches. The CDR3 reads CAISEGQGEKLFF. The CDR3 bases are TGTGCCATCAGTGAGGGACAGGGTGAAAAACTGTTTTTT.

The chain employs TRBV9 and TRBJ2-2; 8 bases map to TRBD2. This CDR3 region has 17 residues. Germline CDR1 and CDR2: SGDLS and YYNGEE. J was trimmed by 0 bases and V by 0 bases; bases with no gene match: 4. CDR3 DNA: TGTGCCAGCAGCGTAGCCCCGGGGGGGACGAACACCGGGGAGCTGTTTTTT. This encodes CASSVAPGGTNTGELFF.

CDR3: CASSEQANTEAFF. In DNA form, the CDR3 reads TGTGCCAGCAGTGAACAGGCGAACACTGAAGCTTTCTTT. This chain uses TRBV2 with TRBJ1-1, with D hard to call. Germline V CDR1 and CDR2: SNHLY, FYNNEI. V lost 2 bases and J 1 base, leaving 5 bases between the germline ends. The CDR3 contains 13 residues.

This clone was picked up a small number of times. J is TRBJ1-4 and V is TRBV9, with D maybe TRBD1 (5 bases). CDR1 is SGDLS and CDR2 is YYNGEE in the germline V gene. The ends were cut back, 2 bases at V and 8 bases at J, with 13 bases in the middle. The CDR3 covers 14 residues. The CDR3, as DNA: TGTGCCAGCAGCGTCGCAGGGTCCGGGGAAAAACTGTTTTTT. Its protein product is CASSVAGSGEKLFF.

The chain carries TRBV5-1 and TRBJ1-2, with a weak D call TRBD1 (6 bases). V lost 5 bases and J 4 bases, leaving 12 bases between the germline ends. Germline V gene lookup returns CDR1 SGHRS and CDR2 YFSETQ. This CDR3 is built from 13 residues. CDR3 amino acids: CASSLGQTYGYTF. The CDR3 nucleotides are TGCGCCAGCAGTCTTGGACAGACCTATGGCTACACCTTC.